This TCR beta chain was profiled in a study of cytomegalovirus exposure and HLA in healthy donors. With 5 bases clipped from V and 6 bases from J, the junction kept 6 bases outside the gene matches. The CDR3 totals 15 residues. CDR1 is SGHTA and CDR2 is FQGNSA in the germline V gene. PCR used 60 Vbeta primers and 13 Jbeta primers. Generated by immunoSEQ multiplex PCR, the TCRdb table keeps only in-frame clones and is missing some. The data contain some 70,000 clones, about 81% of them singletons. V gene TRBV7-2 combines with J gene TRBJ1-6, with TRBD1 identical over 8 bases. The clonotype comes from a human donor in good health. The source material was PBMCs. CDR3: CASSVRQGSNSPLHF. The CDR3 coding sequence is TGTGCCAGCAGCGTCCGACAGGGGAGTAATTCACCCCTCCACTTT.